A single sample is the source of the 28 T cell receptor beta chains below, sequenced in a study of OX40 agonist ivuxolimab in advanced cancers. Sequencing was performed with immunoSEQ multiplex PCR; in TCRdb, only in-frame clones are kept and a portion is missing. The sample lists 20,000 to 25,000 clones, roughly 84% seen once, with approximately 30% in the top ten. Sequencing was performed on CD4+ or CD8+ T cells sorted from blood, taken in a trial of the OX40 agonist ivuxolimab. All receptors come from an adult with an advanced solid tumor such as melanoma, head and neck, liver or kidney cancer.

The chain employs TRBV15 and TRBJ1-6; possible D gene TRBD1, 6 bases. Germline V gene lookup returns CDR1 LNHNV and CDR2 YYDKDF (reference sequence). With 0 bases removed from V and 9 bases from J, the gap between germline ends came to 12 bases. This CDR3 is built from 15 residues. This CDR3 is CATSREKGVGSPLHF. In DNA form, the CDR3 reads TGTGCCACCAGCAGAGAGAAGGGGGTCGGTTCACCCCTCCACTTT.

CDR3 sequence: CAWSKGSGANVLTF. CDR3 nucleotides: TGTGCCTGGAGTAAAGGGTCTGGGGCCAACGTCCTGACTTTC. This chain links TRBV30 with TRBJ2-6; D is unresolved. CDR1 is GTSNPN, CDR2 SVGIG, per germline (reference sequence). The CDR3 is 14 residues long. The germline V and J ends were trimmed by 2 bases and 1 base, with 6 bases remaining between them.

The V and J genes are TRBV6-4 and TRBJ2-7; 10 nucleotides agree with TRBD1. The trim removed 6 bases at V and 4 bases at J, leaving 9 bases unmatched. CDR1 is MRHNA and CDR2 is SNTAGT in the germline V gene. The CDR3 is 15 residues long. The CDR3 here is CASSGLRDRGYEQYF. CDR3 DNA: TGTGCCAGCAGCGGGTTGAGGGACAGGGGATACGAGCAGTACTTC.

The sample holds one count of this clone. This chain uses TRBV30 with TRBJ2-3; 7 bases fit TRBD2. The ends lost 0 bases at V and 0 bases at J; junction bases unmatched: 3. From germline, CDR1 is GTSNPN and CDR2 SVGIG (reference sequence). CDR3 length: 15 amino acids. The CDR3: CAWSVLSGSTDTQYF. The CDR3 coding sequence is TGTGCCTGGAGTGTACTTAGCGGGAGCACAGATACGCAGTATTTT.

The gene calls are TRBV28 and TRBJ1-1; D call uncertain. Deletions cut 6 bases from V and 2 bases from J, with 10 bases between. This CDR3 has 13 amino acids. Per the germline V gene, CDR1 is MDHEN and CDR2 is SYDVKM. CDR3 bases: TGTGCCAGCAGCGCCGGCCCTAACACTGAAGCTTTCTTT. It encodes CASSAGPNTEAFF.

The chain links TRBV15 to TRBJ2-3; no clear D. V was trimmed by 2 bases and J by 6 bases, leaving 9 bases between them. Germline values: CDR1 LNHNV, CDR2 YYDKDF (reference sequence). The CDR3 length is 13 residues. The CDR3 sequence is CATSRPPDDTQYF. CDR3 nucleotide sequence: TGTGCCACCAGCAGACCCCCTGACGATACGCAGTATTTT.

The CDR3 bases are TGTGCCAGCAACCGGGACAGGGGGCAAGAGACCCAGTACTTC. Its protein is CASNRDRGQETQYF. The chain carries TRBV19 and TRBJ2-5, with 11 bases aligning to TRBD1. The V gene end was trimmed by 9 bases and the J gene end by 2 bases; junction bases not matched to a gene: 5. Germline lookup yields CDR1 LNHDA and CDR2 SQIVND (reference sequence). CDR3 length equals 14 residues.

The CDR3 DNA is TGTGCCAGCAGCGAGGGGGGGGAGAGCAATGAGCAGTTCTTC. Residues: CASSEGGESNEQFF. The rearrangement uses TRBV6-4 and TRBJ2-1; D is perhaps TRBD2 (7 bases). CDR3 size: 14 residues. V was trimmed by 6 bases and J by 6 bases, leaving 15 bases between them. Germline CDR1 reads MRHNA; CDR2 reads SNTAGT.

This chain's CDR3 is CASSLGQLMNTEAFF. CDR3 coding DNA: TGTGCCAGCAGCTTAGGACAGCTAATGAACACTGAAGCTTTCTTT. The chain is built from TRBV7-8 and TRBJ1-1; D perhaps matches TRBD1 (5 bases). The CDR3 length is 15 residues. Germline V gives CDR1 SGHVS, CDR2 FQNEAQ. Between the trimmed V and J ends, which lost 1 base and 0 bases, there was a span of 9 bases.

This chain connects TRBV11-3 to TRBJ1-1; weak D call: TRBD1 (6 bases). The CDR3 has 12 residues. Germline V CDR1 and CDR2: SGHNT, YENEEA. V lost 5 bases and J 6 bases, leaving 10 bases between the germline ends. The chain's CDR3 is CASSQRGSEAFF. CDR3 nucleotide sequence: TGTGCCAGCAGCCAGAGGGGGTCTGAAGCTTTCTTT. Together with reference TRBV11-3 and TRBJ1-1, the CDR3 gives the full variable domain: EAGVVQSPRYKIIEKKQPVAFWCNPISGHNTLYWYLQNLGQGPELLIRYENEEAVDDSQLPKDRFSAERLKGVDSTLKIQPAELGDSAVYLCASSQRGSEAFFGQGTRLTVV.

The chain employs TRBV5-1 and TRBJ2-1; D may be TRBD2 (6 bases). Germline V gene sequence: CDR1 SGHRS, CDR2 YFSETQ. V lost 1 base and J 5 bases, leaving 13 bases between the germline ends. This CDR3 region has 15 residues. CDR3 region: CASSLISGENNEQFF. The DNA for the CDR3 is TGCGCCAGCAGCTTGATTAGCGGAGAGAACAATGAGCAGTTCTTC.

The rearrangement uses TRBV11-2 and TRBJ2-2, with D possibly TRBD2 on 6 matching bases. The V gene's germline CDR1 is SGHAT and CDR2 FQNNGV. The CDR3 extends over 15 amino acids. Trimming removed 2 bases from V and 5 bases from J, with 12 bases in between. In nucleotides, the CDR3 is TGTGCCAGCAGCTTATCCGGGGGAAAAACCGGGGAGCTGTTTTTT. The encoded protein is CASSLSGGKTGELFF.

The chain joins TRBV7-8 to TRBJ1-2; the match to TRBD1 covers 9 bases. Germline lookup yields CDR1 SGHVS and CDR2 FQNEAQ. The CDR3 extends over 15 amino acids. Trimming removed 5 bases from V and 5 bases from J; junction bases left unmatched: 9. The CDR3 reads CASSQEGGQGYGYTF. In DNA form, the CDR3 reads TGTGCCAGCAGCCAGGAGGGAGGACAGGGGTATGGCTACACCTTC.

The chain carries TRBV4-2 and TRBJ2-3; no definite D call. The length of the CDR3 is 16 residues. Trimming cost V 0 bases and J 0 bases, with 10 bases left between them. Germline-derived CDR1 and CDR2 are LGHNA and YNFKEQ. For the CDR3, the DNA is TGTGCCAGCAGCCAAGATCTGAGACTTAGCACAGATACGCAGTATTTT. Translated, it gives CASSQDLRLSTDTQYF.

CDR3 sequence reads: CASSSDTVNEKLFF. The CDR3 bases are TGCGCCAGCAGCTCGGACACGGTGAATGAAAAACTGTTTTTT. The chain combines TRBV5-1 with TRBJ1-4; tentatively, D is TRBD1 (5 bases). The CDR3 extends over 14 amino acids. Per germline, CDR1 SGHRS and CDR2 YFSETQ. The V and J ends lost 3 bases and 5 bases respectively, with 11 bases between them.

V gene TRBV28 combines with J gene TRBJ2-1; 12 nucleotides align to TRBD2. V trimming: 6 bases; J trimming: 5 bases; junction bases outside the gene matches: 2. CDR1 and CDR2 (germline): MDHEN, SYDVKM. The CDR3 covers 14 residues. The CDR3 loop reads CASRTSGGNNEQFF. CDR3 bases: TGTGCCAGCAGGACTAGCGGGGGCAACAATGAGCAGTTCTTC.

In DNA form, the CDR3 reads TGTGCCTGGAGTTACAGGGGGGCCTACGAGCAGTACTTC. Its protein is CAWSYRGAYEQYF. This chain joins TRBV30 and TRBJ2-7; 8 bases line up with TRBD1. The V gene's germline CDR1 is GTSNPN and CDR2 SVGIG (reference sequence). The V segment lost 2 bases and the J segment 2 bases; nucleotides outside the gene matches: 2. This CDR3 spans 13 amino acids.

J is TRBJ1-1 and V is TRBV7-3, with TRBD1 matching over 9 bases. The CDR3 extends over 16 amino acids. V trimming: 0 bases; J trimming: 1 base; junction bases outside the gene matches: 3. Germline V gives CDR1 SGHTA, CDR2 FQGTGA. The CDR3 nucleotides read TGTGCCAGCAGCTTAACAGGGGGACAGGGGAACACTGAAGCTTTCTTT. The encoded protein is CASSLTGGQGNTEAFF.

This clone was seen just once. This rearrangement joins TRBV6-5 to TRBJ2-5, with D perhaps TRBD2 (6 bases). Germline values: CDR1 MNHEY, CDR2 SVGAGI. The CDR3 is 14 amino acids. V dropped 5 bases and J dropped 7 bases, with 17 bases sitting between them. The CDR3 sequence is CASSLGGYSGTQYF. DNA of the CDR3: TGTGCCAGCAGTCTCGGAGGGTATTCTGGGACCCAGTACTTC.

The rearrangement joins TRBV6-1 to TRBJ2-7; 7 nucleotides line up with TRBD2. CDR1 MNHNS and CDR2 SASEGT come from the germline V gene. V shed 4 bases, J shed 0 bases, and the junction held 9 bases outside the gene matches. This CDR3 comprises 16 residues. For the CDR3, the DNA is TGTGCCAGCAGTGGGGACTACAGGCCTAGCTCCTACGAGCAGTACTTC. Amino acid sequence: CASSGDYRPSSYEQYF.

The V and J genes are TRBV7-2 and TRBJ2-1, with TRBD1 matching 7 bases. This CDR3 has 19 amino acids. Germline CDR1 and CDR2: SGHTA and FQGNSA. The junction had 18 bases not matched to a gene; V was cut back by 2 bases and J by 5 bases. The CDR3 protein is CASSLRGDRVVGINNEQFF. The CDR3 bases are TGTGCCAGCAGCTTAAGAGGTGACAGGGTAGTGGGAATCAACAATGAGCAGTTCTTC.

The genes are TRBV5-1 and TRBJ2-5, with 10 bases identical to TRBD1. The V gene's germline CDR1 is SGHRS and CDR2 YFSETQ. CDR3 size: 18 residues. V gave up 1 base and J gave up 2 bases; unmatched junction bases: 11. The DNA for the CDR3 is TGCGCCAGCAGCTTGACCGGGACAGGGGACATGCCTCAAGAGACCCAGTACTTC. Translation: CASSLTGTGDMPQETQYF.

V is TRBV28 and J is TRBJ2-7; TRBD1 matches at 10 bases. V was pared by 4 bases and J by 6 bases, with 6 bases of the junction left unmatched. The CDR3 contains 14 residues. Per the germline V gene, CDR1 is MDHEN and CDR2 is SYDVKM. The chain's CDR3 is CASSYPGQGLEQYF. The CDR3 nucleotides are TGTGCCAGCAGTTATCCGGGACAGGGGCTCGAGCAGTACTTC. Based on the CDR3 plus reference TRBV28 and TRBJ2-7, the full variable domain is DVKVTQSSRYLVKRTGEKVFLECVQDMDHENMFWYRQDPGLGLRLIYFSYDVKMKEKGDIPEGYSVSREKKERFSLILESASTNQTSMYLCASSYPGQGLEQYFGPGTRLTVT.

This clone was detected only a few times. The CDR3 protein is CASSLYLRGDGGELFF. The CDR3 region has the DNA TGTGCCAGCAGTTTATATCTAAGGGGGGACGGCGGGGAGCTGTTTTTT. The V gene is TRBV28, the J gene TRBJ2-2; TRBD1 or TRBD2 may be the D gene (6 bases each). Trimming pared 1 base from V and 7 bases from J, leaving 16 bases between. The CDR3 has 16 amino acids. Germline V CDR1 and CDR2: MDHEN, SYDVKM.

This clone was seen a handful of times. The chain uses TRBV4-1 and TRBJ2-7; D ambiguous. This CDR3 contains 15 residues. The V gene lost 1 base and the J gene lost 2 bases, with 12 bases spanning the gap. Per germline, CDR1 MGHRA and CDR2 YSYEKL. The CDR3 sequence is CASSQGVFGTYEQYF. CDR3 nucleotide sequence: TGCGCCAGCAGCCAAGGAGTATTCGGCACCTACGAGCAGTACTTC.

The chain uses TRBV27 and TRBJ1-6; no clear D. V was cut by 3 bases and J by 5 bases, with 8 bases left in between. Germline CDR1 reads MNHEY; CDR2 reads SMNVEV (reference sequence). The CDR3 is 14 amino acids. The CDR3 sequence: CASSFGSHNSPLHF. DNA of the CDR3: TGTGCCAGCAGTTTCGGGAGTCATAATTCACCCCTCCACTTT.

J is TRBJ2-7 and V is TRBV12-5; 15 bases are a match to TRBD2. With V trimmed by 8 bases and J by 3 bases, 5 bases remained unmatched. This CDR3 comprises 15 residues. Per the germline V gene, CDR1 is LGHNT and CDR2 is FRNRAP. Written as DNA, the CDR3 is TGTGCTAGTTCGGGACTAGCGGGGGGTGTCTACGAGCAGTACTTC. It is translated as CASSGLAGGVYEQYF.

V usage is TRBV6-5 and J usage is TRBJ1-5; a possible D gene is TRBD1 (5 bases). V was shortened by 6 bases and J by 3 bases, with 12 bases between the two germline ends. The CDR3 contains 14 residues. Germline V CDR1 and CDR2: MNHEY, SVGAGI. Written as DNA, the CDR3 is TGTGCCAGCAGCTCCGGGACCATCAATCAGCCCCAGCATTTT. Translating it yields CASSSGTINQPQHF.